These 28 T cell receptor beta chains came from one sample sequenced in a study of shared clonotypes between healthy human individuals. The table came from immunoSEQ multiplex PCR; TCRdb's copy has only in-frame clones and leaves some out. Of around 550,000 clones in the sample, 90% to 97% are singletons; the top ten hold about 0.064%. Sequenced input: naive CD4+ T cells sorted from blood. Subset meaning: CD45RA+ positively selected. These receptors originate from a woman aged 30 to 39 in good health.

The chain combines TRBV21-1 with TRBJ1-5; the DNA was not used to check the table's D call, TRBD1. TRBV21-1 is a pseudogene. The CDR3 totals 16 residues. The CDR3 bases are TGTGCCAGCAGCAAATCCCGGGACAGCGCGAATCAGCCCCAGCATTTT. Amino acids: CASSKSRDSANQPQHF.

This chain joins TRBV28 and TRBJ1-2, with TRBD1 matching 9 bases. The CDR3 contains 15 residues. V shed 6 bases, J shed 1 base, and the junction held 6 bases outside the gene matches. Germline CDR1 reads MDHEN; CDR2 reads SYDVKM. The CDR3 DNA reads TGTGCCAGCAGCAAACCGGGACAGGGTAACTATGGCTACACCTTC. Residues: CASSKPGQGNYGYTF.

The chain combines TRBV6-5 with TRBJ1-2; TRBD1 matches 7 bases. This CDR3 is built from 14 residues. Germline CDR1 and CDR2: MNHEY and SVGAGI. The ends lost 6 bases at V and 2 bases at J; junction bases unmatched: 6. CDR3 protein: CASSLQGWNYGYTF. The DNA for the CDR3 is TGTGCCAGCAGCTTACAGGGGTGGAACTATGGCTACACCTTC.

This clone is a singleton in its sample. The gene calls are TRBV27 and TRBJ2-5; no clear D. This CDR3 spans 15 amino acids. Per the germline V gene, CDR1 is MNHEY and CDR2 is SMNVEV (reference sequence). The V end was cut by 0 bases, the J end by 2 bases, with 10 bases between. CDR3 coding DNA: TGTGCCAGCAGTTTATCGCGCACGGCTCAAGAGACCCAGTACTTC. Protein: CASSLSRTAQETQYF.

The chain recombines TRBV2 with TRBJ2-7; D is perhaps TRBD1 or TRBD2 (5 bases each). This CDR3 has 13 amino acids. CDR1 is SNHLY, CDR2 FYNNEI, per germline. V gave up 7 bases and J gave up 1 base, with 11 bases separating them. The CDR3 nucleotides read TGTGCCAGCAAATCCGGGACGTCCTACGAGCAGTACTTC. Translating it yields CASKSGTSYEQYF.

V is TRBV7-9 and J is TRBJ1-2; D gene unclear. Germline V CDR1 and CDR2: SEHNR, FQNEAQ (reference sequence). The CDR3 is 14 residues long. Trimming took 1 base from V and 0 from J, leaving 6 bases between them. CDR3 nucleotides: TGTGCCAGCAGCTTAGAGGTAGCTAACTATGGCTACACCTTC. This sequence encodes CASSLEVANYGYTF.

V is TRBV10-1 and J is TRBJ2-7; 8 bases fit TRBD1. V was clipped by 6 bases and J by 4 bases; unmatched bases: 5. CDR1 is WNHNN, CDR2 SYGVQD, per germline (reference sequence). This CDR3 has 13 residues. The CDR3 protein is CASSRTGRYEQYF. CDR3 nucleotide sequence: TGCGCCAGCAGCCGGACAGGGAGATACGAGCAGTACTTC.

The chain is built from TRBV18 and TRBJ2-6; TRBD1 might be the D (7 bases). With 3 bases removed from V and 2 bases from J, the gap between germline ends came to 17 bases. From germline, CDR1 is KGHSH and CDR2 LQKENI. This CDR3 contains 18 residues. DNA of the CDR3: TGTGCCAGCTCACCCGTTGTGGCAGGGGGGACTGGGGCCAACGTCCTGACTTTC. It yields the protein CASSPVVAGGTGANVLTF. Full variable domain (remainder filled in from reference TRBV18 and TRBJ2-6): NAGVMQNPRHLVRRRGQEARLRCSPMKGHSHVYWYRQLPEEGLKFMVYLQKENIIDESGMPKERFSAEFPKEGPSILRIQQVVRGDSAAYFCASSPVVAGGTGANVLTFGAGSRLTVL.

V is TRBV9 and J is TRBJ2-3; 9 bases are shared with TRBD2. The ends lost 3 bases at V and 6 bases at J; junction bases unmatched: 8. The CDR3 consists of 15 residues. Germline V CDR1 and CDR2: SGDLS, YYNGEE. Written as DNA, the CDR3 is TGTGCCAGCAGCGCGCGGGGGGGACCGGTGGATACGCAGTATTTT. Translation: CASSARGGPVDTQYF.

This clone was detected once. The chain joins TRBV7-3 to TRBJ2-5; D might be TRBD2 (5 bases). The germline CDR1 and CDR2 sequences are SGHTA and FQGTGA. V shed 2 bases and J shed 3 bases, with 10 bases lying between them. This CDR3 region has 14 residues. The CDR3 DNA is TGTGCCAGCAGCTTAGGATCGAGGGAAGAGACCCAGTACTTC. Translation gives CASSLGSREETQYF.

The V and J genes are TRBV5-5 and TRBJ1-5; D is perhaps TRBD1 (5 bases). The CDR3 covers 14 residues. V gave up 4 bases and J gave up 4 bases, with 12 bases separating them. Germline lookup yields CDR1 SGHKS and CDR2 YYEKEE (reference sequence). In DNA form, the CDR3 reads TGTGCCAGCAGCGCGGGGACGGTTAATCAGCCCCAGCATTTT. Amino acids: CASSAGTVNQPQHF.

This chain links TRBV6-5 with TRBJ2-7, with D tentatively TRBD2 (5 bases). V lost 5 bases and J 5 bases, leaving 10 bases between the germline ends. The CDR3 spans 12 residues. The germline V gene encodes CDR1 MNHEY and CDR2 SVGAGI. The CDR3, as DNA: TGTGCCAGCAGTCACGCGGGCAACGAGCAGTACTTC. Amino acids: CASSHAGNEQYF.

The rearrangement uses TRBV28 and TRBJ2-5; D remains unclear. The CDR3 has 12 residues. The V gene's germline CDR1 is MDHEN and CDR2 SYDVKM. The V gene lost 2 bases and the J gene lost 5 bases, with 6 bases spanning the gap. The CDR3 is CASSLNRETQYF. CDR3 in DNA: TGTGCCAGCAGTTTAAATAGGGAGACCCAGTACTTC.

This chain links TRBV19 with TRBJ1-2; weak D call: TRBD1 (5 bases). The CDR3 runs 15 residues. The V gene lost 3 bases and the J gene lost 3 bases, with 14 bases spanning the gap. CDR1 and CDR2 (germline): LNHDA, SQIVND (reference sequence). The CDR3 spells CASSIRVSDDYGYTF. CDR3 nucleotide sequence: TGTGCCAGTAGTATCAGGGTTAGCGACGACTATGGCTACACCTTC.

This sequence joins TRBV28 and TRBJ2-5; possibly TRBD1 or TRBD2 for D (5 bases each). Germline assignment: CDR1 MDHEN and CDR2 SYDVKM. Between the trimmed V and J ends, which lost 11 bases and 5 bases, there was a span of 15 bases. CDR3 length: 12 residues. DNA for the CDR3: TGTGCCTCTAACCGGGGCGATGAGACCCAGTACTTC. Translating it yields CASNRGDETQYF.

The rearrangement joins TRBV28 to TRBJ2-7, with D perhaps TRBD1 (6 bases). The CDR3 sequence is 15 residues long. The ends were cut back, 4 bases at V and 2 bases at J, with 15 bases in the middle. Germline V gene lookup returns CDR1 MDHEN and CDR2 SYDVKM. The CDR3 is CASSSSGDIAYEQYF. The CDR3, as DNA: TGTGCCAGCAGTTCGTCCGGGGACATCGCCTACGAGCAGTACTTC.

The V call is TRBV11-2, the J call TRBJ2-1; 13 nucleotides agree with TRBD2. Losses at the gene ends were 3 bases for V and 3 bases for J; bases not matched to a gene: 8. The germline CDR1 and CDR2 sequences are SGHAT and FQNNGV. This CDR3 is 18 amino acids long. CDR3 sequence (DNA): TGTGCCAGCAGCTTCAGACTAGCGGGAGGTGACAGCTACAATGAGCAGTTCTTC. Translated, it gives CASSFRLAGGDSYNEQFF. Using reference TRBV11-2 and TRBJ2-1 for the parts outside the CDR3, the full variable domain is EAGVAQSPRYKIIEKRQSVAFWCNPISGHATLYWYQQILGQGPKLLIQFQNNGVVDDSQLPKDRFSAERLKGVDSTLKIQPAKLEDSAVYLCASSFRLAGGDSYNEQFFGPGTRLTVL.

The J gene is TRBJ2-7, the V gene TRBV11-1; D unresolved. This CDR3 is built from 13 residues. V gave up 1 base and J gave up 3 bases, with 7 bases separating them. Germline loops: CDR1 SGHAT, CDR2 FQDESV (reference sequence). CDR3 bases: TGTGCCAGCAGCTTAGTTGAGGTCTACGAGCAGTACTTC. Encoded protein: CASSLVEVYEQYF.

The chain links TRBV18 to TRBJ1-2, with TRBD1 identical over 9 bases. Germline CDR1 is KGHSH and CDR2 is LQKENI. CDR3 length equals 16 residues. The junction had 6 bases not matched to a gene; V was cut back by 3 bases and J by 1 base. The CDR3 here is CASSPLDRGDNYGYTF. CDR3 DNA sequence: TGTGCCAGCTCACCCCTAGACAGGGGGGATAACTATGGCTACACCTTC.

The chain carries TRBV6-5 and TRBJ1-1; 7 bases line up with TRBD1. Trimming removed 6 bases from V and 6 bases from J; junction bases left unmatched: 4. The CDR3 extends over 12 amino acids. Germline CDR1 MNHEY, CDR2 SVGAGI. Written as DNA, the CDR3 is TGTGCCAGCAGCCAGACAGGGTCTGAAGCTTTCTTT. It specifies CASSQTGSEAFF.

J is TRBJ2-2 and V is TRBV19, with D maybe TRBD2 (6 bases). Trimming took 1 base from V and 3 from J, leaving 15 bases between them. From germline, CDR1 is LNHDA and CDR2 SQIVND (reference sequence). CDR3 length equals 17 residues. CDR3 loop: CASSIAYEGGYTGELFF. The CDR3 nucleotides read TGTGCCAGTAGTATAGCTTACGAGGGAGGTTACACCGGGGAGCTGTTTTTT.

The chain uses TRBV28 and TRBJ2-3; 13 bases fit TRBD2. CDR3 size: 16 residues. The trim removed 6 bases at V and 2 bases at J, leaving 5 bases unmatched. Germline V CDR1 and CDR2: MDHEN, SYDVKM. The CDR3 sequence is CASSRTSGRATDTQYF. The CDR3 DNA is TGTGCCAGCAGCCGAACTAGCGGGAGGGCCACAGATACGCAGTATTTT.

The chain couples TRBV28 to TRBJ2-5, with D possibly being TRBD2 (6 bases). V lost 5 bases and J lost 11, with 15 bases in between. This CDR3 contains 12 residues. Germline assignment: CDR1 MDHEN and CDR2 SYDVKM. Here the CDR3 DNA reads TGTGCCAGCAGTCTGGTGGGCCGGGAGCAGTACTTC. This translates into CASSLVGREQYF.

The chain uses TRBV6-4 and TRBJ2-1; TRBD2 matches at 9 bases. Trimming at V came to 3 bases and at J to 9 bases, leaving 9 bases not matched to a gene. Germline lookup yields CDR1 MRHNA and CDR2 SNTAGT. The CDR3 totals 15 residues. CDR3 loop: CASSEVGLAGTEQFF. Written as DNA, the CDR3 is TGTGCCAGCAGTGAAGTTGGGCTAGCGGGAACTGAGCAGTTCTTC.

This clone has only one observation. V gene TRBV18 combines with J gene TRBJ1-2; D is ambiguous. Germline CDR1 and CDR2: KGHSH and LQKENI. Deletions cut 3 bases from V and 4 bases from J, with 15 bases between. This CDR3 has 15 amino acids. The CDR3 coding sequence is TGTGCCAGCTCACCGCCTGGGGTTTTATCCTATGGCTACACCTTC. It is translated as CASSPPGVLSYGYTF.

The rearrangement links TRBV10-1 to TRBJ1-3, with 9 bases aligning to TRBD1. V lost 0 bases, J lost 2 bases, and 2 bases stayed unmatched. The CDR3 is 16 amino acids. CDR1 and CDR2 (germline): WNHNN, SYGVQD (reference sequence). CDR3 residues: CASSESGQGPGNTIYF. CDR3 DNA: TGCGCCAGCAGTGAGTCGGGACAGGGACCTGGAAACACCATATATTTT.

V gene TRBV19 combines with J gene TRBJ1-1, with no clear D. V dropped 2 bases and J dropped 2 bases, with 9 bases sitting between them. Germline lookup yields CDR1 LNHDA and CDR2 SQIVND (reference sequence). The CDR3 contains 14 residues. The DNA of the CDR3 is TGTGCCAGTAGTATAATCCTCTCAAACACTGAAGCTTTCTTT. Amino acid sequence: CASSIILSNTEAFF. The whole variable domain, filled in from reference TRBV19 and TRBJ1-1, reads DGGITQSPKYLFRKEGQNVTLSCEQNLNHDAMYWYRQDPGQGLRLIYYSQIVNDFQKGDIAEGYSVSREKKESFPLTVTSAQKNPTAFYLCASSIILSNTEAFFGQGTRLTVV.

The chain recombines TRBV9 with TRBJ2-5, with 9 bases fitting TRBD2. Germline V lookup: CDR1 SGDLS, CDR2 YYNGEE. The CDR3 is 16 residues long. The ends lost 0 bases at V and 5 bases at J; junction bases unmatched: 8. The CDR3 region has the DNA TGTGCCAGCAGCGTAGGGCTAGCGGGACGGTGGGAGACCCAGTACTTC. It is translated as CASSVGLAGRWETQYF.